One sample yielded the 21 T cell receptor beta chains listed below, sequenced in a study of T cells in Graves' hyperthyroidism and ophthalmopathy. Authors of the study amplified TCR beta CDR3 regions from RNA transcripts. With the HTBI primer set, the TCR CDR3 went through a first round of RT-PCR. TCRdb reprocessed the multiplex PCR reads via MiXCR and lists one record per CDR3 protein. The data contain fewer than 200,000 distinct CDR3 sequences, over 15% of them singletons. Sequencing was performed on blood. These receptors came from a woman aged 45-59 years with Graves' hyperthyroidism.

This clonotype occurred many times. The V call is TRBV5-1, the J call TRBJ2-7; D is uncertain. Trimming pared 1 base from V and 5 bases from J, leaving 1 base between. CDR3 length equals 10 residues. Germline V lookup: CDR1 SGHRS, CDR2 YFSETQ. In DNA form, the CDR3 reads TGCGCCAGCAGCTTGCACGAGCAGTACTTC. This encodes CASSLHEQYF. Complete variable domain (other parts from reference TRBV5-1 and TRBJ2-7): KAGVTQTPRYLIKTRGQQVTLSCSPISGHRSVSWYQQTPGQGLQFLFEYFSETQRNKGNFPGRFSGRQFSNSRSEMNVSTLELGDSALYLCASSLHEQYFGPGTRLTVT.

This clonotype was found a few times. The CDR3 region is CASIKGGQEWTQYF. CDR3 DNA sequence: TGTGCCAGCATCAAAGGGGGACAGGAATGGACCCAGTACTTC. The rearrangement uses TRBV28 and TRBJ2-5; 8 bases map to TRBD1. This CDR3 is 14 amino acids long. The germline gives CDR1 MDHEN, CDR2 SYDVKM. V dropped 7 bases and J dropped 7; count of bases not matched to a gene: 11.

This clonotype came up many times. This chain links TRBV28 with TRBJ2-3; TRBD2 aligns across 7 bases. With V trimmed by 5 bases and J by 2 bases, 13 bases remained unmatched. Germline V gene sequence: CDR1 MDHEN, CDR2 SYDVKM. This CDR3 has 17 amino acids. CDR3 loop: CASSRGLSGAYTDTQYF. CDR3 nucleotide sequence: TGTGCCAGCAGTCGCGGACTAAGCGGGGCCTACACAGATACGCAGTATTTT.

With regard to this clonotype: This may come from a read error, since a much larger clone is one base off. The chain links TRBV25-1 to TRBJ1-1; a possible D gene is TRBD1 (5 bases). Germline V gives CDR1 MGHDK, CDR2 SYGVNS. The CDR3 extends over 11 amino acids. V was clipped by 7 bases and J by 7 bases, with 10 bases between them. CDR3 DNA: TGTGCCAGCACTTACACAGGTGAAGCTTTCTTT. Translated: CASTYTGEAFF.

In its sample, this clonotype was seen many times. As DNA, the CDR3 is TGTGCCAGCAGTCCCCGGGACAGGATTTTGAGCAATCAGCCCCAGCATTTT. This gives the protein CASSPRDRILSNQPQHF. The chain has TRBV12-3 or TRBV12-4 and TRBJ1-5; 8 bases match TRBD1. The CDR3 extends over 17 amino acids. V was clipped by 5 bases and J by 1 base; unmatched bases: 10.

This clonotype showed up many times. The J gene is TRBJ1-1, the V gene TRBV7-9; D ambiguous. In germline, CDR1 is SEHNR, CDR2 FQNEAQ (reference sequence). Trimming took off 1 base at V and 7 bases at J, with 10 bases between the two ends. The CDR3 extends over 13 amino acids. CDR3 nucleotides: TGTGCCAGCAGCTTAGTTCCCACTTTTGAAGCTTTCTTT. This encodes CASSLVPTFEAFF.

This clonotype came up a few times. A much larger clonotype is one base distant, so this may be a read error. The CDR3 does not end in the conserved phenylalanine or tryptophan, so this is likely a read error. The J gene is TRBJ2-7, the V gene TRBV2; D is ambiguous. The CDR3 contains 15 residues. CDR1 and CDR2 from the germline V gene are SNHLY and FYNNEI. Trimming removed 0 bases at V and 0 bases at J, with 9 bases between. The CDR3 DNA reads TGTGCCAGCAGTGAAGCTGGGCTCAGCTCCTACGAGCAGTACCTC. It codes for CASSEAGLSSYEQYL.

In its sample, this clonotype was seen many times. V gene TRBV9 combines with J gene TRBJ2-7, with 10 bases matching TRBD1. The CDR3 is 15 residues long. Trimming took 3 bases from V and 2 from J; bases not matched to a gene: 5. The V gene's germline CDR1 is SGDLS and CDR2 YYNGEE. CDR3 in DNA: TGTGCCAGCAGCGCATCCGGGACAGGGGCCTACGAGCAGTACTTC. It specifies CASSASGTGAYEQYF.

V gene TRBV6-1 combines with J gene TRBJ2-2, with D perhaps matching TRBD1 (6 bases). Germline V CDR1 and CDR2: MNHNS, SASEGT. This CDR3 is built from 13 residues. Trimming took 11 bases from V and 0 from J, leaving 10 bases between them. The CDR3 DNA reads TGTGCCGTTCAGGGGACGAACACCGGGGAGCTGTTTTTT. Translated, it gives CAVQGTNTGELFF.

J is TRBJ2-1 and V is TRBV28; tentative D call: TRBD2 (6 bases). V lost 8 bases to trimming and J lost 4 bases, with 18 bases between them. Germline V lookup: CDR1 MDHEN, CDR2 SYDVKM. The CDR3 length is 15 residues. This chain's CDR3 is CASCPNSGIYNEQFF. The CDR3 region has the DNA TGTGCCAGCTGTCCCAATAGCGGAATTTACAATGAGCAGTTCTTC.

Many counts were recorded for this clonotype. The chain recombines TRBV24-1 with TRBJ2-3; D unclear. The CDR3 runs to 11 residues. CDR1 and CDR2 from the germline V gene are KGHDR and SFDVKD. V gave up 6 bases and J gave up 6 bases, with 6 bases separating them. The CDR3 DNA reads TGTGCCACCAGTATGCTGGATACGCAGTATTTT. Its translation is CATSMLDTQYF.

V is TRBV11-2 and J is TRBJ2-1, with D uncertain. The CDR3 length is 15 residues. V lost 5 bases and J 4 bases, leaving 15 bases between the germline ends. Germline assignment: CDR1 SGHAT and CDR2 FQNNGV. The CDR3 reads CASSQLSGWYNEQFF. The CDR3 coding sequence is TGTGCCAGCAGCCAGCTTAGTGGTTGGTACAATGAGCAGTTCTTC. The full variable domain, rest sourced from reference TRBV11-2 and TRBJ2-1, is EAGVAQSPRYKIIEKRQSVAFWCNPISGHATLYWYQQILGQGPKLLIQFQNNGVVDDSQLPKDRFSAERLKGVDSTLKIQPAKLEDSAVYLCASSQLSGWYNEQFFGPGTRLTVL.

The V call is TRBV19, the J call TRBJ2-3, with 8 bases lining up with TRBD2. The CDR3 contains 15 residues. Per germline, CDR1 LNHDA and CDR2 SQIVND (reference sequence). Trimming cost V 5 bases and J 8 bases; bases outside gene matches: 12. CDR3 sequence: CASSPLAGYGGTQYF. Written as DNA, the CDR3 is TGTGCCAGTAGTCCCCTAGCGGGTTACGGCGGTACGCAGTATTTT.

In this sample, this clonotype turned up many times. The chain employs TRBV20-1 and TRBJ1-1; D gene unclear. CDR1 is DFQATT and CDR2 is SNEGSKA in the germline V gene (reference sequence). V dropped 1 base and J dropped 1 base, with 10 bases sitting between them. The CDR3 has 14 amino acids. CDR3 sequence (DNA): TGCAGTGCTAGAGTGGGTAGTTCGAACACTGAAGCTTTCTTT. Residues: CSARVGSSNTEAFF.

The sample holds many counts of this clonotype. This chain uses TRBV6-1 with TRBJ1-1; 9 nucleotides match TRBD1. The germline V gene has CDR1 MNHNS and CDR2 SASEGT. This CDR3 spans 15 amino acids. With V trimmed by 8 bases and J by 1 base, 8 bases remained unmatched. The CDR3 sequence: CASRQGEEGNTEAFF. In DNA, the CDR3 is TGTGCCAGCCGACAGGGGGAAGAGGGGAACACTGAAGCTTTCTTT.

A single count supports this clonotype. The V gene is TRBV5-1, the J gene TRBJ1-1; D unclear. V lost 1 base, J lost 7 bases, and 11 bases lay in between. The germline gives CDR1 SGHRS, CDR2 YFSETQ. The CDR3 loop spans 13 amino acids. The CDR3 reads CASSLRGGGEAFF. CDR3 nucleotides: TGCGCCAGCAGCTTGCGGGGAGGCGGTGAAGCTTTCTTT.

This clonotype was found many times. This chain connects TRBV3-1 to TRBJ1-2; maybe TRBD1 (5 bases). Germline-derived CDR1 and CDR2 are LGHDT and YNNKEL (reference sequence). V lost 5 bases and J 10 bases, leaving 23 bases between the germline ends. CDR3 length equals 15 residues. CDR3 sequence: CASSEAGRAGGHYTF. The CDR3 DNA follows: TGTGCCAGCAGCGAAGCGGGGCGGGCAGGCGGACACTACACCTTC.

This clonotype has only a few counts. This rearrangement joins TRBV4-2 to TRBJ1-4, with D perhaps TRBD1 (5 bases). Trimming took 3 bases from V and 5 from J, leaving 16 bases between them. Germline V CDR1 and CDR2: LGHNA, YNFKEQ. The CDR3 sequence is 16 residues long. In nucleotides, the CDR3 is TGTGCCAGCAGCCAGGCCCTCACAGGACCCAATGAAAAACTGTTTTTT. Protein sequence: CASSQALTGPNEKLFF.

This clonotype has a count of ten or more. The chain is built from TRBV7-2 and TRBJ2-5; 14 bases are a match to TRBD2. The germline CDR1 and CDR2 sequences are SGHTA and FQGNSA. After removal of 1 base from V and 2 bases from J, the junction contained 6 bases not matched to a gene. There are 18 residues in the CDR3. The CDR3 sequence: CASSLGLAGGDIQETQYF. Here the CDR3 DNA reads TGTGCCAGCAGCTTAGGACTAGCGGGGGGGGACATTCAAGAGACCCAGTACTTC.

As to this clonotype: The germline gene is not matched at one end of the junction; a read error may be the cause. The chain employs TRBV19 and TRBJ1-5; D is undetermined. CDR1 is LNHDA and CDR2 is SQIVND in the germline V gene (reference sequence). CDR3 size: 15 residues. The DNA for the CDR3 is TGTGCCAGTAGTATAGATTTGGCAGCCCATCAGCCCCGGCATTTT. It specifies CASSIDLAAHQPRHF.

This clonotype has ten or more counts. This chain joins TRBV9 and TRBJ1-2; a possible D gene is TRBD1 (6 bases). CDR3 length: 12 amino acids. V lost 3 bases and J 8 bases, leaving 11 bases between the germline ends. Germline CDR1 SGDLS, CDR2 YYNGEE. The CDR3 coding sequence is TGTGCCAGCAGCGCAGGGGCGCTCGGCTACACCTTC. Amino acids: CASSAGALGYTF.